The sequence of this T cell receptor (beta chain) was determined in a study of T cell responses to AZD1222 COVID-19 vaccine. General observations from the study: Reportedly, nearly half the spike-specific TCRs target unmutated variant regions. Compared with day 0, the breadth and depth of the Spike-specific TCR repertoire rose significantly after two doses of AZD1222.

V lost 5 bases, J lost 6 bases, and 3 bases stayed unmatched. The length of the CDR3 is 11 residues. Germline V lookup: CDR1 GTSNPN, CDR2 SVGIG (reference sequence). About this clone itself: Its target is not known.

Sequencing was performed with immunoSEQ multiplex PCR; in TCRdb, only in-frame clones are kept and a portion is missing. The data contain some 99,000 clones, 65% to 85% of them singletons. The chain recombines TRBV30 with TRBJ2-7; TRBD1 matches at 8 bases. Sequenced material: peripheral blood, taken 28 days after the second AZD1222 dose. The clonotype comes from an adult who received the AZD1222 COVID-19 vaccine. The CDR3 loop is CAWGTGSEQYF. The CDR3 DNA reads TGTGCCTGGGGGACAGGATCCGAGCAGTACTTC.